Listed below are T cell receptor beta chains from one sample, sequenced in a study of neurological immune-mediated disorders. TCRdb redid the calling of the 5' RACE reads with MiXCR, one entry per CDR3 protein. Of around 49,000 distinct CDR3 sequences in the sample, less than 12% were seen once. Input material: PBMCs. These TCRs come from a middle-aged woman in good health. Both conserved end residues are part of each CDR3. Each record gives: D gene, V gene, clone size, J gene, CDR3 protein, CDR3 DNA. A D gene is named only where the DNA matches it firmly. Size is stated as once, few, many or a size class.

D: .
V: TRBV2
size: many
J: TRBJ2-1
CDR3: CASSEVSGGTSSYNEQFF
DNA: TGTGCCAGCAGTGAAGTGAGTGGCGGGACGAGCTCCTACAATGAGCAGTTCTTC

D: .
V: TRBV12-3/TRBV12-4
size: few
J: TRBJ2-3
CDR3: CASSVFGTETDTQYF
DNA: TGTGCCAGCTCAGTTTTTGGGACGGAGACAGATACGCAGTATTTT

D: TRBD1
V: TRBV20-1
size: many
J: TRBJ1-2
CDR3: CSARDVGTGETYTF
DNA: TGCAGTGCTAGAGATGTCGGGACAGGGGAAACCTACACCTTC

D: .
V: TRBV20-1
size: many
J: TRBJ1-3
CDR3: CSARPSDSSGNTIYF
DNA: TGCAGTGCTAGACCTTCGGACTCCTCTGGAAACACCATATATTTT

D: .
V: TRBV12-3/TRBV12-4
size: many
J: TRBJ2-1
CDR3: CASSARVHNEQFF
DNA: TGTGCCAGCAGTGCAAGGGTACACAATGAGCAGTTCTTC

D: .
V: TRBV9
size: many
J: TRBJ2-7
CDR3: CASSAGFGGAYEQYF
DNA: TGTGCCAGCAGCGCGGGGTTTGGGGGAGCCTACGAGCAGTACTTC

D: TRBD1
V: TRBV18
size: many
J: TRBJ1-4
CDR3: CASSPKRTGYEKLFF
DNA: TGTGCCAGCTCACCTAAGAGGACAGGCTACGAAAAACTGTTTTTT

D: .
V: TRBV5-6
size: many
J: TRBJ1-2
CDR3: CASSLAHGEAYGYTF
DNA: TGTGCCAGCAGCTTGGCCCACGGTGAGGCCTATGGCTACACCTTC

D: TRBD1
V: TRBV4-3
size: many
J: TRBJ1-1
CDR3: CASSSVTGANTEAFF
DNA: TGCGCCAGCAGCTCTGTGACAGGGGCGAACACTGAAGCTTTCTTT

D: .
V: TRBV6-5
size: many
J: TRBJ1-1
CDR3: CASRLRTEAFF
DNA: TGTGCCAGCCGGTTGCGCACTGAAGCTTTCTTT

D: .
V: TRBV7-2
size: many
J: TRBJ1-1
CDR3: CASSIQGMNTEAFF
DNA: TGTGCCAGCAGCATACAGGGCATGAACACTGAAGCTTTCTTT

D: TRBD2
V: TRBV20-1
size: many
J: TRBJ2-7
CDR3: CSAREATSGTREQYF
DNA: TGCAGTGCTAGAGAAGCGACTAGCGGGACTCGCGAGCAGTACTTC

D: .
V: TRBV4-3
size: many
J: TRBJ2-1
CDR3: CASRQYNEQFF
DNA: TGCGCCAGCAGGCAGTACAATGAGCAGTTCTTC

D: TRBD2
V: TRBV4-1
size: many
J: TRBJ2-3
CDR3: CASSQVIERGSTDTQYF
DNA: TGCGCCAGCAGCCAAGTTATAGAGCGGGGTAGCACAGATACGCAGTATTTT

D: .
V: TRBV7-2
size: many
J: TRBJ2-1
CDR3: CASSLVPRVDNEQFF
DNA: TGTGCCAGCAGCTTAGTTCCTAGGGTCGACAATGAGCAGTTCTTC